Each of the 17 T cell receptor beta chains below was sequenced from the same sample in a study of long-term antiretroviral therapy in people with HIV. Version v3.0 of the immunoSEQ assay ran at survey level. Profiling relied on immunoSEQ multiplex PCR, and the TCRdb table lists in-frame clones only, not all of them. Among more than 20,000 clones listed, around 84% were seen once. The input for sequencing was unsorted PBMCs, taken 1.3 years after starting antiretroviral therapy. The source of these receptors is a man between 60 and 75 years old with HIV.

The chain combines TRBV6-5 with TRBJ1-5; 7 nucleotides align to TRBD1. CDR1 and CDR2 from the germline V gene are MNHEY and SVGAGI. Trimming at V came to 5 bases and at J to 6 bases, leaving 7 bases not matched to a gene. This CDR3 comprises 14 residues. CDR3 amino acids: CASSRQGYGQPQHF. For the CDR3, the DNA is TGTGCCAGCAGTAGACAGGGATATGGTCAGCCCCAGCATTTT.

This clone was seen a handful of times. V usage is TRBV7-2 and J usage is TRBJ1-2; D is undetermined. V was cut by 3 bases and J by 0 bases, with 5 bases left in between. In germline, CDR1 is SGHTA, CDR2 FQGNSA. The CDR3 covers 13 residues. CDR3 sequence: CASSFSANYGYTF. CDR3 DNA sequence: TGTGCCAGCAGCTTTAGCGCTAACTATGGCTACACCTTC.

This clone was detected once. The rearrangement joins TRBV2 to TRBJ2-5; D is ambiguous. Germline V gene data show CDR1 as SNHLY and CDR2 as FYNNEI. The CDR3 is made up of 14 amino acids. Trimming pared 4 bases from V and 0 bases from J, leaving 9 bases between. CDR3 loop: CASSVDLYQETQYF. The CDR3 nucleotides are TGTGCCAGCAGTGTAGACTTGTACCAAGAGACCCAGTACTTC.

The V and J genes are TRBV2 and TRBJ2-5, with D perhaps matching TRBD1 (6 bases). The CDR3 runs 14 residues. Germline V gene data show CDR1 as SNHLY and CDR2 as FYNNEI. Deletions cut 1 base from V and 4 bases from J, with 10 bases between. DNA for the CDR3: TGTGCCAGCAGTGAAGGTATCAGGGGAGAGACCCAGTACTTC. Its protein product is CASSEGIRGETQYF.

This chain connects TRBV30 to TRBJ2-3; tentatively, D is TRBD1 (5 bases). The V gene lost 8 bases and the J gene lost 1 base, with 22 bases spanning the gap. CDR3 size: 16 residues. Germline V gives CDR1 GTSNPN, CDR2 SVGIG (reference sequence). In DNA, the CDR3 is TGTGCCGTCCTTTACCTTCACAGGAAGGGCACAGATACGCAGTATTTT. Its protein is CAVLYLHRKGTDTQYF.

The sample holds a few counts of this clone. The J gene is TRBJ1-1, the V gene TRBV7-3, with D uncertain. Germline V lookup: CDR1 SGHTA, CDR2 FQGTGA. This CDR3 region has 13 residues. V was cut by 0 bases and J by 6 bases, with 8 bases left in between. CDR3 bases: TGTGCCAGCAGCTTAACGTTCACATCTGAAGCTTTCTTT. Its translation: CASSLTFTSEAFF.

V is TRBV9 and J is TRBJ2-3, with TRBD2 matching over 12 bases. Looked up from germline, CDR1 is SGDLS and CDR2 is YYNGEE. J lost 3 bases, V lost 4 bases, and 6 bases had no gene match. The CDR3 is 16 residues long. The CDR3 region has the DNA TGTGCCAGCAGCTCCAGGACTAGCGGGGTAACAGATACGCAGTATTTT. Protein sequence: CASSSRTSGVTDTQYF.

Only a few counts were recorded for this clone. The genes are TRBV5-4 and TRBJ2-7; 10 bases fit TRBD1. The trim removed 4 bases at V and 3 bases at J, leaving 7 bases unmatched. Per the germline V gene, CDR1 is SGHNT and CDR2 is YYREEE (reference sequence). The CDR3 consists of 15 residues. For the CDR3, the DNA is TGTGCCAGCAGCACCGGGACAGGGGATCTCTACGAGCAGTACTTC. Its translation: CASSTGTGDLYEQYF.

The chain employs TRBV6-1 and TRBJ1-1; a weak D match, TRBD1 (6 bases). With 0 bases removed from V and 4 bases from J, the gap between germline ends came to 12 bases. This CDR3 comprises 15 residues. Looked up from germline, CDR1 is MNHNS and CDR2 is SASEGT. The CDR3 reads CASSEAVGGSTEAFF. CDR3 bases: TGTGCCAGCAGTGAAGCGGTAGGGGGGAGCACTGAAGCTTTCTTT.

The gene calls are TRBV30 and TRBJ2-1, with D possibly called TRBD1 or TRBD2 (5 bases each). This CDR3 comprises 19 residues. V was trimmed by 5 bases and J by 2 bases, leaving 28 bases between them. Germline-derived CDR1 and CDR2 are GTSNPN and SVGIG (reference sequence). The CDR3 sequence: CAWYGRGDPLRIAYNEQFF. CDR3 in DNA: TGTGCCTGGTATGGAAGAGGGGACCCTCTCAGGATAGCCTACAATGAGCAGTTCTTC. The full variable domain, in which reference TRBV30 and TRBJ2-1 provide the parts outside the CDR3, is SQTIHQWPATLVQPVGSPLSLECTVEGTSNPNLYWYRQAAGRGLQLLFYSVGIGQISSEVPQNLSASRPQDRQFILSSKKLLLSDSGFYLCAWYGRGDPLRIAYNEQFFGPGTRLTVL.

J is TRBJ2-7 and V is TRBV7-6, with D perhaps TRBD1 or TRBD2 (7 bases each). Germline V lookup: CDR1 SGHVS, CDR2 FNYEAQ. CDR3 length equals 17 residues. Trimming pared 4 bases from V and 5 bases from J, leaving 24 bases between. CDR3 loop: CASSSAYRGSGGNEQYF. As DNA, the CDR3 is TGTGCCAGCAGCTCAGCCTACAGGGGCTCGGGGGGCAACGAGCAGTACTTC.

V and J are TRBV5-5 and TRBJ1-6, with a weak D call TRBD1 (6 bases). This CDR3 is 15 amino acids long. The germline gives CDR1 SGHKS, CDR2 YYEKEE (reference sequence). V lost 0 bases to trimming and J lost 5 bases, with 9 bases between them. The CDR3 bases are TGTGCCAGCAGCTTGGACAGGGTAGATAATTCACCCCTCCACTTT. The encoded protein is CASSLDRVDNSPLHF.

The J gene is TRBJ1-1, the V gene TRBV6-5; TRBD1 is a possible D gene (5 bases). This CDR3 contains 16 residues. Germline V CDR1 and CDR2: MNHEY, SVGAGI. With 0 bases removed from V and 6 bases from J, the gap between germline ends came to 17 bases. The CDR3 reads CASSYSAPNLGAEAFF. CDR3 coding DNA: TGTGCCAGCAGTTACTCGGCGCCAAACCTAGGGGCTGAAGCTTTCTTT.

The V and J genes are TRBV21-1 and TRBJ2-2; TRBD1, the table's D call, was not compared with the DNA. TRBV21-1 constitutes a pseudogene. The CDR3 is made up of 17 amino acids. This chain's CDR3 is CASSKLPGQGATGELFF. The DNA of the CDR3 is TGTGCCAGCAGCAAACTGCCGGGACAGGGGGCCACCGGGGAGCTGTTTTTT.

The gene calls are TRBV5-6 and TRBJ2-3; 14 bases line up with TRBD2. The ends lost 1 base at V and 3 bases at J; junction bases unmatched: 7. The germline V gene has CDR1 SGHDT and CDR2 YYEEEE. This CDR3 has 18 amino acids. The CDR3 region has the DNA TGTGCCAGCAGCTTGTTAGGACTAGCGGGGGGTAGTACAGATACGCAGTATTTT. Its translation: CASSLLGLAGGSTDTQYF. Using reference TRBV5-6 and TRBJ2-3 for the parts outside the CDR3, the full variable domain is DAGVTQSPTHLIKTRGQQVTLRCSPKSGHDTVSWYQQALGQGPQFIFQYYEEEERQRGNFPDRFSGHQFPNYSSELNVNALLLGDSALYLCASSLLGLAGGSTDTQYFGPGTRLTVL.

This clone appeared a single time. The chain is built from TRBV5-6 and TRBJ2-5, with D possibly matching TRBD2 (5 bases). With 1 base removed from V and 0 bases from J, the gap between germline ends came to 13 bases. The CDR3 is 16 residues long. Germline V CDR1 and CDR2: SGHDT, YYEEEE. The CDR3 coding sequence is TGTGCCAGCAGCTTGAGTCCACGGGGTTACCAAGAGACCCAGTACTTC. This translates into CASSLSPRGYQETQYF. Full variable domain (outside the CDR3, taken from reference TRBV5-6 and TRBJ2-5): DAGVTQSPTHLIKTRGQQVTLRCSPKSGHDTVSWYQQALGQGPQFIFQYYEEEERQRGNFPDRFSGHQFPNYSSELNVNALLLGDSALYLCASSLSPRGYQETQYFGPGTRLLVL.

The gene calls are TRBV6-5 and TRBJ1-1; D is ambiguous. Germline V gives CDR1 MNHEY, CDR2 SVGAGI. V lost 0 bases to trimming and J lost 3 bases, with 14 bases between them. This CDR3 spans 16 amino acids. The CDR3 nucleotides are TGTGCCAGCAGTTACTCGATCCTTCCAGCGGACACTGAAGCTTTCTTT. Its protein is CASSYSILPADTEAFF.